What follows describes a single T cell receptor beta chain. Germline V gene data show CDR1 as SGHVS and CDR2 as FNYEAQ. V was clipped by 2 bases and J by 4 bases; unmatched bases: 3. The CDR3 is 15 residues long. These data originate in a study of T cell changes during pregnancy in multiple sclerosis. TCRdb's copy holds only in-frame clones and misses some; the assay was immunoSEQ multiplex PCR. The table includes about 100,000 clones, about nine tenths detected once. This sample comprised peripheral blood, obtained in the second trimester of pregnancy. The gene calls are TRBV7-6 and TRBJ1-3; 9 nucleotides align to TRBD1. The TCR originated in a female donor with multiple sclerosis, enrolled in a pregnancy study. CDR3 in DNA: TGTGCCAGCAGCTTACGTGGACAGGGGGGAAACACCATATATTTT. It specifies CASSLRGQGGNTIYF.